The entry below describes one T cell receptor beta chain. What it recognizes is unknown. Germline CDR1 SGHTA, CDR2 FQGNSA. V was cut by 3 bases and J by 0 bases, with 10 bases left in between. This CDR3 has 15 amino acids. This record comes from a study of cytomegalovirus exposure and HLA in healthy donors. There were likely unrecorded immune exposures, though donors were nominally healthy when sampled. PCR employed 60 Vbeta and 13 Jbeta primers. Profiling relied on immunoSEQ multiplex PCR, and the TCRdb table lists in-frame clones only, not all of them. In the table there are around 62,000 clones, around 80% of which are singletons. Findings of the study overall: 164 TCR beta chains were listed as cytomegalovirus-associated. Earlier analysis found most TCR beta V segments productive about 90% or about 30% of the time.

The sequenced sample was PBMCs. V and J are TRBV7-2 and TRBJ2-3, with D tentatively TRBD1 (7 bases). This receptor was identified in a young woman in good health and CMV-seronegative. CDR3 loop: CASSLTGTSTDTQYF. CDR3 DNA sequence: TGTGCCAGCAGCTTGACAGGGACTAGCACAGATACGCAGTATTTT.